The entry below gives a single T cell receptor (beta chain) sequence along with its context. Its specificity is unknown. Patients selected for sequencing had displayed CD8+CD57+ cell expansion by flow cytometry. The data stem from a study of CD8+CD57+ T cells in acquired aplastic anemia. Study summary: DNA per sorted CD4+ or CD8+ sample ranged about 0.2 to 27.4 ug, averaging roughly 3.2 ug.

Using genomic DNA as the template, TCR beta VDJ and CDR3 profiling was carried out. MiXCR was run by TCRdb on the reads, yielding one entry per CDR3 protein. This sample carries 150,000 to 200,000 distinct CDR3 sequences, around half of them seen once, and the ten largest clones take under 40%. J gave up 10 bases and V 1 base, and 14 bases lay outside the gene matches. Per the germline V gene, CDR1 is SGHDT and CDR2 is YYEEEE. The CDR3 runs 16 residues. Regarding the study as a whole: Patients showed no significant difference from controls in CD8+ Simpson's diversity. Some 29 CD8+ CDR3 sequences were shared between patients and controls.

The gene calls are TRBV5-6 and TRBJ1-3; 7 nucleotides agree with TRBD1. The receptor was derived from a human donor with aplastic anemia. The sequencing input was sorted CD4+, CD8+, or CD8+CD57+ T cells (not recorded which) from PBMCs. CDR3 residues: CASSLHLRGPGGTIYF. CDR3 bases: TGTGCCAGCAGCTTGCATTTAAGGGGTCCAGGGGGAACCATATATTTT. Full variable domain (missing parts from reference TRBV5-6 and TRBJ1-3): DAGVTQSPTHLIKTRGQQVTLRCSPKSGHDTVSWYQQALGQGPQFIFQYYEEEERQRGNFPDRFSGHQFPNYSSELNVNALLLGDSALYLCASSLHLRGPGGTIYFGEGSWLTVV.